This T cell receptor beta chain was found in a study of technical replicates of blood from a few donors. Repertoires were generated with immunoSEQ multiplex PCR, while TCRdb's copy carries only in-frame clones and drops some. The table includes some 85,000 clones, 90% to 97% detected once. V lost 4 bases and J lost 2; bases outside the gene matches: 3. Looked up from germline, CDR1 is SGHRS and CDR2 is YFSETQ. The CDR3 covers 14 residues. This receptor was obtained from a human donor in good health. The sample taken for sequencing was T cells isolated from PBMCs. The chain uses TRBV5-1 and TRBJ2-5; 9 nucleotides agree with TRBD2. This chain's CDR3 is CASSGTSPQETQYF. CDR3 in DNA: TGCGCCAGCAGCGGGACTAGCCCGCAAGAGACCCAGTACTTC.